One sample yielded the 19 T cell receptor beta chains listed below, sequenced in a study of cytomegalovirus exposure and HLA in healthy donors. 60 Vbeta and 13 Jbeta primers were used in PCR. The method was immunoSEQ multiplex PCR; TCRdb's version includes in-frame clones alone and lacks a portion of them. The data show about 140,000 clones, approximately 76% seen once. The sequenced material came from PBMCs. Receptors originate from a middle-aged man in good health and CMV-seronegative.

CDR3 nucleotide sequence: TGTGCCAGCTCACCACCGCTAGCGGGAAGGATCGGGGAGCTGTTTTTT. Protein: CASSPPLAGRIGELFF. The J gene is TRBJ2-2, the V gene TRBV18; 9 positions match TRBD2. Germline trimming cut 0 bases from V and 7 bases from J; bases unmatched to any gene: 6. This CDR3 is 16 amino acids long. Germline-derived CDR1 and CDR2 are KGHSH and LQKENI.

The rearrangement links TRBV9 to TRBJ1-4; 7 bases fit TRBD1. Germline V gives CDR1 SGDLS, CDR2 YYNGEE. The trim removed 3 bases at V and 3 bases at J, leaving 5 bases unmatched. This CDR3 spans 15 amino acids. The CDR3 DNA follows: TGTGCCAGCAGCGCCTACGGGACAGCTAATGAAAAACTGTTTTTT. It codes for CASSAYGTANEKLFF.

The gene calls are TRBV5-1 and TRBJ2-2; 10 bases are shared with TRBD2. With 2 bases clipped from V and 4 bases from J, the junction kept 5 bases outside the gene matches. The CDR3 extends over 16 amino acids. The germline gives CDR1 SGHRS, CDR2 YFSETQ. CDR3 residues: CASSLAGGLTTGELFF. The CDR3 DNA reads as TGCGCCAGCAGCTTAGCGGGGGGGCTGACCACCGGGGAGCTGTTTTTT. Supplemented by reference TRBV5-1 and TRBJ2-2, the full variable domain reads KAGVTQTPRYLIKTRGQQVTLSCSPISGHRSVSWYQQTPGQGLQFLFEYFSETQRNKGNFPGRFSGRQFSNSRSEMNVSTLELGDSALYLCASSLAGGLTTGELFFGEGSRLTVL.

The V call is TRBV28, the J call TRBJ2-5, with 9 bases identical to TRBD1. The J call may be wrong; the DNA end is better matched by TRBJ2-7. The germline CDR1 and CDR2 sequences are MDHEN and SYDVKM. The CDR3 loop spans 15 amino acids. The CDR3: CASSLRDRVVHEQYF. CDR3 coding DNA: TGTGCCAGCAGTTTACGGGACAGGGTCGTCCACGAGCAGTACTTC.

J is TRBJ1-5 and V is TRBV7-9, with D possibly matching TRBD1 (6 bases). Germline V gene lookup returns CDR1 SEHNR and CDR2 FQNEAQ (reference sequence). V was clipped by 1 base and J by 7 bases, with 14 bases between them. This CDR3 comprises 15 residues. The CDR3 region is CASSLEGGGQQPQHF. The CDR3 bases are TGTGCCAGCAGCTTAGAGGGGGGGGGCCAACAGCCCCAGCATTTT.

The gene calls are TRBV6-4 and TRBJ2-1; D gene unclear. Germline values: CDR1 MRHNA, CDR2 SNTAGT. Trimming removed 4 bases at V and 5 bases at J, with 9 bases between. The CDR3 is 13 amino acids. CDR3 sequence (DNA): TGTGCCAGCAGTGCGGAGAGCCACAATGAGCAGTTCTTC. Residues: CASSAESHNEQFF.

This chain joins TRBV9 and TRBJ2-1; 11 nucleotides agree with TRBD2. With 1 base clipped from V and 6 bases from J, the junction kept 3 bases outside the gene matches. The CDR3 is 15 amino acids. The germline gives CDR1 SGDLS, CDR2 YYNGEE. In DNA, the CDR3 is TGTGCCAGCAGCGTAATAGCGGGGGGGCGCAATGAGCAGTTCTTC. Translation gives CASSVIAGGRNEQFF.

The CDR3 region is CASSVGDSRSYEQYF. The CDR3 DNA reads TGTGCCAGCAGCGTCGGGGACTCCCGATCCTACGAGCAGTACTTC. The chain has TRBV5-4 and TRBJ2-5, with D maybe TRBD2 (6 bases). The tail of the sequence fits TRBJ2-7 better, so the J call may be wrong. Germline V lookup: CDR1 SGHNT, CDR2 YYREEE (reference sequence). The CDR3 contains 15 residues.

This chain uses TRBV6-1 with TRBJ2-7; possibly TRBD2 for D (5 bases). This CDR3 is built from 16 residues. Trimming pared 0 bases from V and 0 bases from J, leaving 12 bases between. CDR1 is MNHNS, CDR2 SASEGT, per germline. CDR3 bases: TGTGCCAGCAGTGAAGCGCCTCGGGCGGGCTCCTACGAGCAGTACTTC. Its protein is CASSEAPRAGSYEQYF.

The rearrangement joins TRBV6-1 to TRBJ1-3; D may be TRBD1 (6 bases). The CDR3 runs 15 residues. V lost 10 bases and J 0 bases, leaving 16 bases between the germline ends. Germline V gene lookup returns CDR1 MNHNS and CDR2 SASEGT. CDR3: CAIPEGVYSGNTIYF. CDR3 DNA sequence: TGTGCCATCCCTGAGGGGGTTTACTCTGGAAACACCATATATTTT.

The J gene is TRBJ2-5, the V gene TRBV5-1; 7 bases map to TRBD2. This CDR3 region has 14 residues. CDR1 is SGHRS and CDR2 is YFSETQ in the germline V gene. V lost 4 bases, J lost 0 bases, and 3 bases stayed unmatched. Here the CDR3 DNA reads TGCGCCAGCAGCGCGGGGACTAACCAAGAGACCCAGTACTTC. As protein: CASSAGTNQETQYF.

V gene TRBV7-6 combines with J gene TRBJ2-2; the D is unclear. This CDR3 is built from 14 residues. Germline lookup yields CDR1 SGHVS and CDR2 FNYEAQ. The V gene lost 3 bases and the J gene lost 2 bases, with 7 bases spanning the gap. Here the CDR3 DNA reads TGTGCCAGCAGCTTTAACAGCAACACCGGGGAGCTGTTTTTT. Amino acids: CASSFNSNTGELFF. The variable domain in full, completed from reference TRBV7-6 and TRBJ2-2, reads GAGVSQSPRYKVTKRGQDVALRCDPISGHVSLYWYRQALGQGPEFLTYFNYEAQQDKSGLPNDRFSAERPEGSISTLTIQRTEQRDSAMYRCASSFNSNTGELFFGEGSRLTVL.

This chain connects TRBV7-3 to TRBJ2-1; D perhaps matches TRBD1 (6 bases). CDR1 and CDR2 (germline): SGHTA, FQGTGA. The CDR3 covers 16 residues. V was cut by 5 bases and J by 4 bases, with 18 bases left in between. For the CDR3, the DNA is TGTGCCAGCAGCCAACCCCCCGGGACAAGGTACAATGAGCAGTTCTTC. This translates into CASSQPPGTRYNEQFF.

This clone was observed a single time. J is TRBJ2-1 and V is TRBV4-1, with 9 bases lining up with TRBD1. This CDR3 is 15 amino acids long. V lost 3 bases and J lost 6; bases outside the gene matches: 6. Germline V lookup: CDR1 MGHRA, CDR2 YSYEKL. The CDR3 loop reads CASSQGTGLSNEQFF. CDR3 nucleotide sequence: TGCGCCAGCAGCCAGGGGACAGGGCTTTCCAATGAGCAGTTCTTC.

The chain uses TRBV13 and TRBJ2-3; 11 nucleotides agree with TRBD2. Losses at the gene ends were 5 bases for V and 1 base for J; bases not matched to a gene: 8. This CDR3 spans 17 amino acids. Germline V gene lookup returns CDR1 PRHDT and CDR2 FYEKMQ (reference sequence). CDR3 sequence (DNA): TGTGCCAGCAGCCTTGATTATAGCGGGGGGGGCACAGATACGCAGTATTTT. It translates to CASSLDYSGGGTDTQYF. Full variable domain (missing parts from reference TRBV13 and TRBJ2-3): AAGVIQSPRHLIKEKRETATLKCYPIPRHDTVYWYQQGPGQDPQFLISFYEKMQSDKGSIPDRFSAQQFSDYHSELNMSSLELGDSALYFCASSLDYSGGGTDTQYFGPGTRLTVL.

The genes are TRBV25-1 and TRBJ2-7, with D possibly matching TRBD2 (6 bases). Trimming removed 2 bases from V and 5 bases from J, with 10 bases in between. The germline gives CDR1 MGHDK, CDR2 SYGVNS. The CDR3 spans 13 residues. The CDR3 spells CASSEGRRDEQYF. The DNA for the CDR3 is TGTGCCAGCAGTGAAGGGCGGAGGGACGAGCAGTACTTC.

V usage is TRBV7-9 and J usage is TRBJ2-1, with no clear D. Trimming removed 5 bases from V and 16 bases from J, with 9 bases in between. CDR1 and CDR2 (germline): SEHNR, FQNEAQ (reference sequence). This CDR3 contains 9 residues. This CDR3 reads CASSPLRFF. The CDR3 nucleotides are TGTGCCAGCAGCCCCTTGCGCTTCTTC.

The DNA for the CDR3 is TGTGCCACCAGTCCCGGGACAGGGAATGAAAAACTGTTTTTT. Translation gives CATSPGTGNEKLFF. This chain links TRBV15 with TRBJ1-4; 9 nucleotides agree with TRBD1. The CDR3 totals 14 residues. The V segment lost 6 bases and the J segment 5 bases; nucleotides outside the gene matches: 4. Germline CDR1 LNHNV, CDR2 YYDKDF (reference sequence).

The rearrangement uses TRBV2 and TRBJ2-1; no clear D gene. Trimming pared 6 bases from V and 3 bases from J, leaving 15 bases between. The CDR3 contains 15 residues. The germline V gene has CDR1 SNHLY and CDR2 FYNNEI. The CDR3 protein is CASRPPISFYNEQFF. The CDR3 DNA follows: TGTGCCAGCAGACCACCTATCTCCTTCTACAATGAGCAGTTCTTC.